What follows is one T cell receptor (beta chain) and its context. Its antigen remains unidentified. TCRdb reprocessed the 5' RACE reads via MiXCR and lists one record per CDR3 protein. In the table there are roughly 260,000 distinct CDR3 sequences, around 15% of which are singletons. The V end lost 2 bases, the J end lost 0 bases, and 10 bases lay between the germline ends. Germline V gene lookup returns CDR1 ENHRY and CDR2 SYGVKD. This CDR3 spans 15 amino acids. The data stem from a study of identical twins. Study-wide results and limits: High-abundance cord blood beta clonotypes had fewer insertions; memory repertoires showed none.

This clonotype originated in a woman under 30 in good health. Sequenced: memory (CD45RO+) T cells sorted from blood. The chain combines TRBV10-3 with TRBJ1-1; D remains unclear. The CDR3 coding sequence is TGTGCCATCAGTGAGGGACCGGGGATGAACACTGAAGCTTTCTTT. As protein: CAISEGPGMNTEAFF.